A selection of T cell receptor beta chains follows, all from one sample in a study of T cell responses to AZD1222 COVID-19 vaccine. This table comes from immunoSEQ multiplex PCR, and its TCRdb copy is limited to in-frame clones, with some not included. The sample carries some 86,000 clones, 80% recorded once. The sample here was peripheral blood, taken on day 0 of AZD1222 vaccination. The receptor set was obtained from an adult in good health. The CDR3 runs from the conserved cysteine through the conserved F or W. The D gene is left open where the match is weak. Expanded clones are given a class, and other clones once, few, many or no size at all.

D gene: TRBD1; clone size: NA; J gene: TRBJ1-5; V gene: TRBV6-5; CDR3 protein: CASSSRTGISNQPQHF
D gene: NA; clone size: NA; J gene: TRBJ2-6; V gene: TRBV6-1; CDR3 protein: CASSEEGAGANVLTF
D gene: TRBD2; clone size: NA; J gene: TRBJ2-5; V gene: TRBV3-1/TRBV3-2; CDR3 protein: CASSQERAGGRETQYF
D gene: TRBD2; clone size: NA; J gene: TRBJ2-1; V gene: TRBV10-3; CDR3 protein: CAISGLAGSSYNEQFF
D gene: NA; clone size: once; J gene: TRBJ2-5; V gene: TRBV24-1; CDR3 protein: CATSDSTHQETQYF
D gene: NA; clone size: NA; J gene: TRBJ1-1; V gene: TRBV11-2; CDR3 protein: CASSYLTGAFF
D gene: NA; clone size: NA; J gene: TRBJ2-5; V gene: TRBV5-6; CDR3 protein: CASSFQETQYF
D gene: NA; clone size: NA; J gene: TRBJ1-5; V gene: TRBV7-2; CDR3 protein: CASSLAGTGASRQPQHF
D gene: TRBD1; clone size: NA; J gene: TRBJ1-4; V gene: TRBV18; CDR3 protein: CASSPPGQGTNEKLFF
D gene: TRBD2; clone size: NA; J gene: TRBJ2-2; V gene: TRBV11-2; CDR3 protein: CASSLDKTSGNTGELFF
D gene: NA; clone size: NA; J gene: TRBJ1-3; V gene: TRBV18; CDR3 protein: CASSPLPGGAYSGNTIYF
D gene: TRBD2; clone size: NA; J gene: TRBJ2-5; V gene: TRBV5-4; CDR3 protein: CASSGRQGGPQETQYF
D gene: TRBD2; clone size: once; J gene: TRBJ2-5; V gene: TRBV28; CDR3 protein: CASSLPSGGRETQYF
D gene: NA; clone size: NA; J gene: TRBJ2-3; V gene: TRBV3-1/TRBV3-2; CDR3 protein: CASSQGPSATDTQYF
D gene: NA; clone size: few; J gene: TRBJ1-1; V gene: TRBV28; CDR3 protein: CASSPAGDRTEAFF
D gene: TRBD1; clone size: few; J gene: TRBJ1-2; V gene: TRBV19; CDR3 protein: CASSVRQGTASTF
D gene: TRBD1; clone size: NA; J gene: TRBJ2-3; V gene: TRBV5-1; CDR3 protein: CASSPRQGSTDTQYF
D gene: TRBD1; clone size: few; J gene: TRBJ1-1; V gene: TRBV6-5; CDR3 protein: CASRGTGGVAEAFF
D gene: TRBD1; clone size: NA; J gene: TRBJ2-7; V gene: TRBV27; CDR3 protein: CASSMGQGGNEQYF
D gene: NA; clone size: NA; J gene: TRBJ1-3; V gene: TRBV19; CDR3 protein: CASSIQDFSGNTIYF
D gene: TRBD2; clone size: few; J gene: TRBJ2-2; V gene: TRBV4-2; CDR3 protein: CASSQGRGLANTGELFF
D gene: NA; clone size: NA; J gene: TRBJ1-1; V gene: TRBV2; CDR3 protein: CASSAGGPYTEAFF
D gene: NA; clone size: NA; J gene: TRBJ2-5; V gene: TRBV7-2; CDR3 protein: CASSLAIGMAETQYF
D gene: NA; clone size: NA; J gene: TRBJ1-5; V gene: TRBV5-1; CDR3 protein: CASSSGQNNQPQHF
D gene: TRBD2; clone size: NA; J gene: TRBJ2-5; V gene: TRBV6-5; CDR3 protein: CASSQPGLAIETQYF
D gene: NA; clone size: NA; J gene: TRBJ2-6; V gene: TRBV7-8; CDR3 protein: CASSFTGTYSGANVLTF
D gene: NA; clone size: NA; J gene: TRBJ2-7; V gene: TRBV2; CDR3 protein: CASRAGTNSEQYF
D gene: NA; clone size: NA; J gene: TRBJ1-1; V gene: TRBV6-1; CDR3 protein: CASSEVEVAEAFF
D gene: TRBD1; clone size: NA; J gene: TRBJ2-1; V gene: TRBV2; CDR3 protein: CASSEMGTGLGEQFF
D gene: NA; clone size: NA; J gene: TRBJ1-5; V gene: TRBV27; CDR3 protein: CASSFTGQRQPQHF
D gene: TRBD1; clone size: NA; J gene: TRBJ1-4; V gene: TRBV19; CDR3 protein: CASSPQGLANEKLFF
D gene: NA; clone size: NA; J gene: TRBJ1-6; V gene: TRBV5-3; CDR3 protein: CETWNYYNSPLHF
D gene: NA; clone size: NA; J gene: TRBJ2-2; V gene: TRBV11-3; CDR3 protein: CASSLVSNTGELFF
D gene: TRBD2; clone size: NA; J gene: TRBJ2-4; V gene: TRBV19; CDR3 protein: CASSSLAGGAKNIQYF
D gene: NA; clone size: NA; J gene: TRBJ1-5; V gene: TRBV11-2; CDR3 protein: CASSSIGGAGTHQPQHF
D gene: NA; clone size: few; J gene: TRBJ1-2; V gene: TRBV29-1; CDR3 protein: CSVVQGVLYGYTF
D gene: NA; clone size: few; J gene: TRBJ1-6; V gene: TRBV30; CDR3 protein: CAWSVRGGPSSYNSPLHF
D gene: NA; clone size: NA; J gene: TRBJ1-5; V gene: TRBV7-2; CDR3 protein: CASSLYSYSNQPQHF
D gene: TRBD1; clone size: NA; J gene: TRBJ2-2; V gene: TRBV18; CDR3 protein: CASSPQGQGYTGELFF
D gene: TRBD2; clone size: once; J gene: TRBJ2-5; V gene: TRBV11-2; CDR3 protein: CASSSPSPLAGSQETQYF
D gene: TRBD1; clone size: once; J gene: TRBJ1-2; V gene: TRBV20-1; CDR3 protein: CSATQGYGYTF
D gene: TRBD2; clone size: NA; J gene: TRBJ2-4; V gene: TRBV2; CDR3 protein: CASAGEAKNIQYF
D gene: NA; clone size: NA; J gene: TRBJ1-1; V gene: TRBV2; CDR3 protein: CASRLGRAEAFF
D gene: NA; clone size: NA; J gene: TRBJ2-3; V gene: TRBV6-2/TRBV6-3; CDR3 protein: CASSLGGPWDTQYF
D gene: NA; clone size: NA; J gene: TRBJ1-5; V gene: TRBV28; CDR3 protein: CASRRSGGTSNQPQHF
D gene: TRBD1; clone size: NA; J gene: TRBJ1-2; V gene: TRBV10-3; CDR3 protein: CAISSPGQQNTNYGYTF
D gene: NA; clone size: NA; J gene: TRBJ1-1; V gene: TRBV11-2; CDR3 protein: CASSPTTGAEAFF
D gene: NA; clone size: NA; J gene: TRBJ2-5; V gene: TRBV7-2; CDR3 protein: CASSSGRRETQYF
D gene: NA; clone size: NA; J gene: TRBJ2-2; V gene: TRBV12-3/TRBV12-4; CDR3 protein: CASSFFGELFF
D gene: NA; clone size: NA; J gene: TRBJ1-4; V gene: TRBV5-5; CDR3 protein: CASSLEQGRSEKLFF
D gene: NA; clone size: once; J gene: TRBJ2-1; V gene: TRBV12-5; CDR3 protein: CASGLATGTYYEQFF
D gene: NA; clone size: NA; J gene: TRBJ1-2; V gene: TRBV25-1; CDR3 protein: CASSQSYGYTF